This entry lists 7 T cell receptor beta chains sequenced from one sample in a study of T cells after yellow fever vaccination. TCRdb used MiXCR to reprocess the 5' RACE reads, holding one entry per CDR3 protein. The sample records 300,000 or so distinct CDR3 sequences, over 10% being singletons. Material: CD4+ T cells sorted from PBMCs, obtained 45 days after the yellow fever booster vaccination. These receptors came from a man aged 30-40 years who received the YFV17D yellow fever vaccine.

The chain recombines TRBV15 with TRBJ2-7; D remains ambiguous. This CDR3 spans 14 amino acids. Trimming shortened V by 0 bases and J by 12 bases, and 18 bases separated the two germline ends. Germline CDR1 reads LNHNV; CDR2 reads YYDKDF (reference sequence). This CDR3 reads CATSRDVGPWVRYF. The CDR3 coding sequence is TGTGCCACCAGCAGAGATGTGGGCCCATGGGTTCGGTACTTC. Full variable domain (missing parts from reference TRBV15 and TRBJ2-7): DAMVIQNPRYQVTQFGKPVTLSCSQTLNHNVMYWYQQKSSQAPKLLFHYYDKDFNNEADTPDNFQSRRPNTSFCFLDIRSPGLGDTAMYLCATSRDVGPWVRYFGPGTRLTVT.

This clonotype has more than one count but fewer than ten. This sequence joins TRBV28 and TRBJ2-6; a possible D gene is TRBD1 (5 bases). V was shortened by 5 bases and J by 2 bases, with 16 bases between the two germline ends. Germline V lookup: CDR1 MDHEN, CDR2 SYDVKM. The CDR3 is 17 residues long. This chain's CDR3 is CASSPTQGVAGANVLTF. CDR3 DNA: TGTGCCAGCAGTCCTACCCAAGGGGTGGCTGGGGCCAACGTCCTGACTTTC. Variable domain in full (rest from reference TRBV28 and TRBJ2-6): DVKVTQSSRYLVKRTGEKVFLECVQDMDHENMFWYRQDPGLGLRLIYFSYDVKMKEKGDIPEGYSVSREKKERFSLILESASTNQTSMYLCASSPTQGVAGANVLTFGAGSRLTVL.

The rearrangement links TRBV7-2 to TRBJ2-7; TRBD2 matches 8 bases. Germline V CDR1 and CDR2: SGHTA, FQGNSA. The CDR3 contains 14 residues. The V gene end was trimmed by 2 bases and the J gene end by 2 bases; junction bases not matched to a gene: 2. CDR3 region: CASSLRRGAYEQYF. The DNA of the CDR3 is TGTGCCAGCAGCTTACGGCGGGGGGCCTACGAGCAGTACTTC.

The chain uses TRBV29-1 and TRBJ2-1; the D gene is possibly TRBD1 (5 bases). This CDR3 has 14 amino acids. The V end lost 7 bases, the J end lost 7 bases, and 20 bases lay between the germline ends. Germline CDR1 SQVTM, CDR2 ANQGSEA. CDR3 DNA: TGCAGCGAAAGGGGTCTCGACCACAAGAATGAGCAGTTCTTC. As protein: CSERGLDHKNEQFF.

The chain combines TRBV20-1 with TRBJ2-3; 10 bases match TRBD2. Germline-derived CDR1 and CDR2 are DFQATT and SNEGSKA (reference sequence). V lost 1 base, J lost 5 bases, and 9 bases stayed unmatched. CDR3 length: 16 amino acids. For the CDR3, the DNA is TGCAGTGCTAGAGTGGCTAGCGGGAGATTGGTAGATACGCAGTATTTT. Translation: CSARVASGRLVDTQYF.

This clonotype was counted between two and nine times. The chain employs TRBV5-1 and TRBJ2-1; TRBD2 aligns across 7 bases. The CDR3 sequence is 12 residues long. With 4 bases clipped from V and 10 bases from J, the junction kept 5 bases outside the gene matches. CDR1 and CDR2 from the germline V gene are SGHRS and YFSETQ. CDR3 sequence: CASSPGLTEQFF. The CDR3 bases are TGCGCCAGCAGCCCGGGACTAACGGAGCAGTTCTTC. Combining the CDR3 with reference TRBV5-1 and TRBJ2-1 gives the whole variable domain KAGVTQTPRYLIKTRGQQVTLSCSPISGHRSVSWYQQTPGQGLQFLFEYFSETQRNKGNFPGRFSGRQFSNSRSEMNVSTLELGDSALYLCASSPGLTEQFFGPGTRLTVL.

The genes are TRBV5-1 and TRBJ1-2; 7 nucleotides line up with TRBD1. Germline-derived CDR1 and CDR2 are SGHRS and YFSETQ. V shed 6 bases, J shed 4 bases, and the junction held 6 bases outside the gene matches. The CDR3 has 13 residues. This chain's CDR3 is CASTQGGGYGYTF. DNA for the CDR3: TGCGCCAGCACCCAGGGGGGAGGCTATGGCTACACCTTC.